This T cell receptor beta chain comes out of a study of T cells in Graves' hyperthyroidism and ophthalmopathy (dated by TCRdb to between 2018 and 2020). In terms of the full investigation: Peripheral blood samples were taken at initial diagnosis, before any treatment was given. A discovery cohort of about 100 patients, approximately 44 with Graves' ophthalmopathy and more than 55 with stable Graves' hyperthyroidism, was used to find distinguishing TCR V-J signatures. Prospective prediction of ophthalmopathy was tested in an independent validation cohort consisting of some 19 hyperthyroidism patients and more than 15 patients who later progressed to ophthalmopathy. The roughly 99 discovery patients were divided at random into training and test sets in a 7:3 ratio. Thyroid tissue and blood T-cell repertoires from six Graves' hyperthyroidism patients were also compared in the study. After sampling, hyperthyroidism patients received methimazole starting at 30 mg daily, and ophthalmopathy patients received high-dose intravenous methylprednisolone. The paper describes TCR Vbeta CDR3 sequencing of around 130 peripheral blood samples, made up of about 41 ophthalmopathy patients, around 78 hyperthyroidism patients and approximately 17 progressor patients.

The TCR beta CDR3 regions were amplified from the RNA transcripts. The TCR CDR3 was subjected to a first round of RT-PCR using the HTBI primer set and the Qiagen OneStep RT-PCR kit. The libraries were constructed in a second round of multiplex PCR and then size-selected and purified. Paired-end sequencing of the libraries was performed with 100 bp reads on an Illumina HiSeq2000. The authors' analysis ran thus. SOAPnuke was used to process the raw data, removing reads that contained adapters or uncalled bases, had a mean Phred below 15, or lacked an exact match to the constant primer or identifier. High-quality paired reads were merged using COPE v1.2.5, and each unique nucleotide sequence was defined as a clonotype. MiTCR v1.1 was used to align clonotypes to the IMGT TRBV, TRBD and TRBJ reference segments. Analysis was restricted to V-J combinations with a frequency above 0.0001, which covered approximately 99% of repertoires. A TCS score was defined as the ratio of F50 (clonal expansion) to E x V (chaos), with BLOSUM62-based TCRdist applied between CDR3 peptides within each V-J. Welch's t-statistics and random forest reduced 500 to 650 V-J features to fewer than 15, which were used in a naive Bayes classifier (R e1071). TCRdb trimmed the raw reads at Q25, called clones with MiXCR and kept productive beta chains. Merged by CDR3 protein, the rows form single entries marked with the most common genes and DNA. None of the V and J calls come from the authors' own analysis; TCRdb made them. This sample has 350,000 to 450,000 distinct CDR3 sequences in its table, and more than 12% of those were observed once. The top ten clonotypes cover over 25% of the sample.

The CDR3 holds 13 amino acids from the cysteine to the phenylalanine. Solely the CDR3 DNA is kept, with 39 bases framed from the first base. At the junction V is shortened by 6 bases and J by 0 bases, with 7 bases in between. As encoded in the germline V gene (reference sequence), CDR1 is WNHNN while CDR2 is SYGVQD. What the authors observed across the whole study: During validation, the model predicted progression to ophthalmopathy a median of approximately six months ahead of onset, with around 71% sensitivity and around 73% specificity. Sample size was not statistically predetermined, and blinding of investigators to group allocation was not performed. Most expanded thyroid clonotypes (frequency above 0.001) were also found in blood, which suggests that blood repertoires may mirror thyroid immune responses. A 13 V-J signature model separated ophthalmopathy from stable hyperthyroidism, with approximately 87% sensitivity and approximately 81% specificity in cross-validation and 80%/75% in testing.

In its sample, this clonotype was seen a few times. Its recognized antigen is unknown. There are no base qualities to consult, and no much larger clone falls within one base. In the ophthalmopathy patients, disease was moderately to severely active, with a Clinical Activity Score of 3 or more, a NOSPECS grade of 4 or more, and a duration of less than 3 months. The study excluded patients with uncontrolled infections, other autoimmune diseases, pregnancy or lactation. Diagnoses were based on clinical symptoms, serum thyroxine and TRAb, thyroid ultrasound and orbital computed tomography. PBMCs were isolated from about 10 ml of fresh peripheral blood by Ficoll-Paque density gradient centrifugation. Trizol reagent was used to extract total RNA, and RNA quality was then checked on an Agilent 2100 Bioanalyzer.

Sequencing was performed on blood. This receptor was obtained from a man in his fifties with Graves' ophthalmopathy. The receptor chain draws on TRBV10-1 and TRBJ2-3, with the D gene not clear enough to name. The CDR3 protein is CASRLDSTDTQYF. The DNA sequence is as follows: TGCGCCAGCAGATTGGACAGCACAGATACGCAGTATTTT.